The rows below give T cell receptor beta chains drawn from one sample of a study of response to subunit inactivated influenza vaccine. TCRdb re-called the RT-PCR reads with MiXCR, one entry per CDR3 protein. The sample carries roughly 630,000 distinct CDR3 sequences, less than 15% recorded once. Specimen: PBMCs from blood, collected 14 to 15 days before vaccination. These receptors were collected from a man aged 45-65 years who received an inactivated influenza vaccine. The CDR3 runs from the conserved cysteine through the conserved F or W. Each record gives: clone size, V gene, J gene, D gene, CDR3 DNA, CDR3 protein. A D gene is named only where the DNA matches it firmly. Where a row states a size, it is once, few, many or the class of an expanded clone; other rows omit it.

-	TRBV20-1	TRBJ1-1	-	TGCAGTGCTCTCGAGAACTACTACAGAGTGAACACTGAAGCTTTCTTT	CSALENYYRVNTEAFF
-	TRBV12-3/TRBV12-4	TRBJ2-7	TRBD2	TGTGCCAGCAGCCGGTATCAAGCGGGAGATGAGGAGCAGTACTTC	CASSRYQAGDEEQYF
-	TRBV28	TRBJ2-2	TRBD2	TGTGCCAGCAGTTTGGCGGGAGGGACGGGCACCGGGGAGCTGTTTTTT	CASSLAGGTGTGELFF
-	TRBV5-1	TRBJ1-1	-	TGCGCCAGCAGCTTTATGGGGTTGTCCGGCCTTGAAGCTTTCTTT	CASSFMGLSGLEAFF
-	TRBV21-1	TRBJ2-5	-	TGTGCCAGCAGCAAAGTCGCATCGGACAGACCCCAAGAGACCCAGTACTTC	CASSKVASDRPQETQYF
-	TRBV5-4	TRBJ2-6	-	TGTGCCAGCAGCTTGGACGGGTCGACTGGGGCCAACGTCCTGACTTTC	CASSLDGSTGANVLTF
few	TRBV30	TRBJ1-6	-	TGTGCCTGGAGTGGCCAATCCAATTCACCCCTCCACTTT	CAWSGQSNSPLHF
-	TRBV9	TRBJ2-2	-	TGTGCCAGCAGCGTAGTAGCGGACAGATCGAACACCGGGGAGCTGTTTTTT	CASSVVADRSNTGELFF
-	TRBV6-1	TRBJ1-4	TRBD1	TGTGCCAGCAGACGAAAGGGGCAGGGGGTTGAAAAACTGTTTTTT	CASRRKGQGVEKLFF
few	TRBV20-1	TRBJ2-7	TRBD2	TGCAGTGCTCCGGGAGGCTACGAGCAGTACTTC	CSAPGGYEQYF
few	TRBV6-5	TRBJ2-4	-	TGTGCCAGCAGTTACCGGGGGGCCAAAAACATTCAGTACTTC	CASSYRGAKNIQYF
-	TRBV3-1	TRBJ1-1	-	TGTGCCAGCAGCCTTATCTCAGGGGTAGGTGAAGCTTTCTTT	CASSLISGVGEAFF
-	TRBV29-1	TRBJ2-7	-	TGCAGCGTTGTTGGATACGAGCAGTACTTC	CSVVGYEQYF
-	TRBV29-1	TRBJ2-2	-	TGCAGCGTTCTGTTTTCCGGGGAGCTGTTTTTT	CSVLFSGELFF
-	TRBV20-1	TRBJ2-5	-	TGCAGTGCTAGGAGCGAGGGGGAGACCCAGTACTTC	CSARSEGETQYF
few	TRBV4-2	TRBJ2-6	TRBD1	TGTGCCAGCAGCCTTCAACAGGGGACTGGGGCCAACGTCCTGACTTTC	CASSLQQGTGANVLTF
few	TRBV7-6	TRBJ1-2	-	TGTGCCAGCAGCTTAGCTGCCAGCCCTAACTATGGCTACACCTTC	CASSLAASPNYGYTF
-	TRBV7-2	TRBJ2-7	TRBD1	TGTGCCATCAGCTTAGAGGGTGGGACAGGGGAGTACGAGCAGTACTTC	CAISLEGGTGEYEQYF
few	TRBV4-3	TRBJ1-2	-	TGCGCCAGCAGCCAAGATCTCGGGGATGGCTACACCTTC	CASSQDLGDGYTF
few	TRBV10-3	TRBJ1-1	-	TGTGCCATCGCGACCATGAGCACTGAAGCTTTCTTT	CAIATMSTEAFF
many	TRBV29-1	TRBJ2-7	-	TGCAGCGTTGCGGTTGGTCAGGGCGGATCCGAGCAGTACTTC	CSVAVGQGGSEQYF
-	TRBV7-3	TRBJ2-2	TRBD2	TGTGCCAGCAGCAAAACAGCGGGAGCCGACACCGGGGAGCTGTTTTTT	CASSKTAGADTGELFF
-	TRBV23-1	TRBJ1-5	TRBD1	TGCGCCAGCAGTCAACCTACAGGGGCAGTCAATCAGCCCCAGCATTTT	CASSQPTGAVNQPQHF
-	TRBV6-6	TRBJ1-2	TRBD1	TGTGCCAGCAGCACAGGGGGCGGCTACACCTTC	CASSTGGGYTF
-	TRBV20-1	TRBJ2-1	-	TGCAGTGCTAGAGACCTGCCCCCGGGGGGCCTACGAGAGCAGTTCTTC	CSARDLPPGGLREQFF
-	TRBV11-2	TRBJ2-5	-	TGTGCCAGCAGCTTTTCCGGGCAGACCCAGTACTTC	CASSFSGQTQYF
few	TRBV5-6	TRBJ2-2	-	TGTGCCAGCAGCTTGGCGGCGCGGGCGAACACCGGGGAGCTGTTTTTT	CASSLAARANTGELFF
few	TRBV28	TRBJ1-5	-	TGTGCCAGCAGTTTACTGTCTCGGCAGGGAGACAATCAGCCCCAGCATTTT	CASSLLSRQGDNQPQHF
few	TRBV4-2	TRBJ2-7	-	TGTGCCAGCAGCCAAGTTGGGATTTCCTACGAGCAGTACTTC	CASSQVGISYEQYF
few	TRBV28	TRBJ1-3	-	TGTGCCAGCAGACGCAGCCTTGCTGGAAACACCATATATTTT	CASRRSLAGNTIYF
few	TRBV4-3	TRBJ1-1	-	TGCGCCAGCAGCCAAGATGCCGTGACCCTCTCCGGAGCTTTCTTT	CASSQDAVTLSGAFF
many	TRBV20-1	TRBJ2-7	TRBD2	TGCAGTGCTAGAGATTTGAGCGTGCGGGGGTACGAGCAGTACTTC	CSARDLSVRGYEQYF
few	TRBV7-9	TRBJ1-4	-	TGTGCCAGCAGCTTAGCGCACGAAAAACTGTTTTTT	CASSLAHEKLFF
-	TRBV20-1	TRBJ2-4	-	TGCAGTGCCAAGACAGGCGTCAACATTCAGTACTTC	CSAKTGVNIQYF
-	TRBV11-2	TRBJ2-5	TRBD2	TGTGCCAGCAGCTTAGGGGTATCCGGGACTAGCGGGTGGAGGAAGACCCAGTACTTC	CASSLGVSGTSGWRKTQYF
-	TRBV12-3/TRBV12-4	TRBJ2-7	-	TGTGCCAGCAGTTTAGAATTTGCCTACGAGCAGTACTTC	CASSLEFAYEQYF
few	TRBV6-1	TRBJ2-2	TRBD2	TGTGCCAGCAGTCCGTTAGCGGGGGACACCGGGGAGCTGTTTTTT	CASSPLAGDTGELFF
few	TRBV3-1	TRBJ2-5	-	TGTGCCAGCAGAGGTACGGTAACTCAAGAGACCCAGTACTTC	CASRGTVTQETQYF
-	TRBV2	TRBJ2-2	TRBD2	TGTGCCAGCAGTGAAGGGGAACTAGCGGGTACTCACACCGGGGAGCTGTTTTTT	CASSEGELAGTHTGELFF
many	TRBV4-1	TRBJ2-7	-	TGCGCCAGCAGCCAAGATATCCGGAGCTCCTACGAGCAGTACTTC	CASSQDIRSSYEQYF
-	TRBV11-3	TRBJ1-5	TRBD1	TGTGCCAGCAGCCCCCGGACAGGGGGCGTATCGGAGTGGAATCAGCCCCAGCATTTT	CASSPRTGGVSEWNQPQHF
-	TRBV5-4	TRBJ2-3	TRBD2	TGTGCCAGCAGCCCCTCGGGTACGGGAGGGACCACAGATACGCAGTATTTT	CASSPSGTGGTTDTQYF
-	TRBV4-1	TRBJ2-4	TRBD2	TGCGCCAGCAGCCAAGATAGGCCTAGCGGCGTAGCCAAAAACATTCAGTACTTC	CASSQDRPSGVAKNIQYF
many	TRBV15	TRBJ2-4	TRBD2	TGTGCCACCAGCAGTTTGCCATTAGCGGGCTTTGTGTTGGGCAAAAACATTCAGTACTTC	CATSSLPLAGFVLGKNIQYF
few	TRBV20-1	TRBJ1-4	-	TGCAGTGCTAGAGAAGGGGGGACCGACTGGACTAATGAAAAACTGTTTTTT	CSAREGGTDWTNEKLFF
few	TRBV6-5	TRBJ2-7	TRBD1	TGTGCCAGCAGTTACAGGCAGGGGGACATCTACGAGCAGTACTTC	CASSYRQGDIYEQYF
-	TRBV24-1	TRBJ2-5	-	TGTGCCACGGGGATTTGGGAGACCCAGTACTTC	CATGIWETQYF
-	TRBV7-2	TRBJ2-5	TRBD2	TGTGCCAGCAGCTTAGCTTGGCGGGGGGAGACCCAGTACTTC	CASSLAWRGETQYF
-	TRBV4-2	TRBJ2-6	-	TGTGCCAGCAGCCAAGATTGGGGGGCCAACGTCCTGACTTTC	CASSQDWGANVLTF
few	TRBV5-5	TRBJ2-1	-	TGTGCCAGCAGATCTTCCGGGACGGCCTCTAATGAGCAGTTCTTC	CASRSSGTASNEQFF
once	TRBV29-1	TRBJ2-2	-	TGCAGCGGGGGGACCTTTACCGGGGAGCTGTTTTTT	CSGGTFTGELFF